This TCR beta chain was recovered during a study of graft-versus-host responses after intestinal transplantation. Germline trimming cut 4 bases from V and 9 bases from J; bases unmatched to any gene: 9. There are 14 residues in the CDR3. Germline V gene lookup returns CDR1 SGHRS and CDR2 YFSETQ. Generated by immunoSEQ multiplex PCR, the TCRdb table keeps only in-frame clones and is missing some. The table includes more than 80,000 clones, around 90% detected once. This clone has a single count. The antigen remains unidentified. The chain joins TRBV5-1 to TRBJ2-1, with 8 bases identical to TRBD2. Sequenced here: unstimulated CD4+ T cells sorted from spleen or lymph node cells, sampled before transplant. The clonotype was recovered from a human donor who was the organ donor for an intestinal transplant. The CDR3 reads CASSPWTSKTEQFF. The CDR3 DNA reads as TGCGCCAGCAGCCCCTGGACTAGCAAGACTGAGCAGTTCTTC.